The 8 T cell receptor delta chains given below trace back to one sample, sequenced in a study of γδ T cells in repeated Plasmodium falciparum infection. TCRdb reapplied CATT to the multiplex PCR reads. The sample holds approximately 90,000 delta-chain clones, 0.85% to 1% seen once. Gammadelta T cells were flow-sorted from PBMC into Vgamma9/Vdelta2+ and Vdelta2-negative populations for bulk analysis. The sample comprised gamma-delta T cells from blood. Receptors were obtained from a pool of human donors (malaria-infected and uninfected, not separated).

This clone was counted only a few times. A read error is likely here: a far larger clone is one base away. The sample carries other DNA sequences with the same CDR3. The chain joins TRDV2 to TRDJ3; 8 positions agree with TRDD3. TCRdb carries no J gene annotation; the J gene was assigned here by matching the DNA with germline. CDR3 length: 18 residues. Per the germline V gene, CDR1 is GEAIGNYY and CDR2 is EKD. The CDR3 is CACDTGGYGSWDTRQMFF. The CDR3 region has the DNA TGTGCCTGCGACACCGGGGGATATGGATCCTGGGACACCCGACAGATGTTTTTC.

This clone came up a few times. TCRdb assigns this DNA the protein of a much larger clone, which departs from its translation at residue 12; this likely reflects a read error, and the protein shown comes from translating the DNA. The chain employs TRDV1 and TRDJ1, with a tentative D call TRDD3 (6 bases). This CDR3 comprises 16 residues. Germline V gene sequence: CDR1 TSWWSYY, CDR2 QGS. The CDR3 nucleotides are TGTGCTCTTGGGGCCATGGGGGGGAGGTACACCGGTAAACTCATCTTT. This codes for CALGAMGGRYTGKLIF.

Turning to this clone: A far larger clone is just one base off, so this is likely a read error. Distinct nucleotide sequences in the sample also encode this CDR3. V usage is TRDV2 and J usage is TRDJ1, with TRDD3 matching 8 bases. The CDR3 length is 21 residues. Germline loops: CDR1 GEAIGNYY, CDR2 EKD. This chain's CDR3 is CACDTLTTGGLPADYTDKLIF. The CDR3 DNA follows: TGTGCCTGTGACACTCTCACTACTGGGGGCCTACCCGCTGACTACACCGATAAGCTCATCTTT.

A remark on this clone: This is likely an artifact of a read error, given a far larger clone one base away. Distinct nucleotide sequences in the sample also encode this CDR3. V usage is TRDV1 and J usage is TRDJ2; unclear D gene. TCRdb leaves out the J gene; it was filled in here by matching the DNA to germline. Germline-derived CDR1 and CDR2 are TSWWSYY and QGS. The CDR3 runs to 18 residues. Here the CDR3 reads CALGERTSLAALTAQLFF. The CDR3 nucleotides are TGTGCTCTTGGAGAACGTACCTCCCTCGCCGCTTTGACAGCACAACTCTTCTTT.

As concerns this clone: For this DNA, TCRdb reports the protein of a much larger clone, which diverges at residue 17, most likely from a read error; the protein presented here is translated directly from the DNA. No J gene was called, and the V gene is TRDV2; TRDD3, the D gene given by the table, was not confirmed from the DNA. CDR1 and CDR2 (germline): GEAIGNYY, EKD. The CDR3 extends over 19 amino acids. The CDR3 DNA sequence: TGTGCCTGTGATTCTCTGGGGGATACGAGCTCCTGGGACACCCGACAGGTGTTTTTC. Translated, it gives CACDSLGDTSSWDTRQVFF.

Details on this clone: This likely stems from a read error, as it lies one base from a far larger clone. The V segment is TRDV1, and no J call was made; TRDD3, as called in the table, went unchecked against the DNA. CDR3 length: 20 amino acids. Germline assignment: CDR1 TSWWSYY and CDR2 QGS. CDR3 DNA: TGTGCTCTTGGGGAACTAGTTCCGAAATGGGGGATACCATCGGTCGATAAGCTCATCTTT. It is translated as CALGELVPKWGIPSVDKLIF.

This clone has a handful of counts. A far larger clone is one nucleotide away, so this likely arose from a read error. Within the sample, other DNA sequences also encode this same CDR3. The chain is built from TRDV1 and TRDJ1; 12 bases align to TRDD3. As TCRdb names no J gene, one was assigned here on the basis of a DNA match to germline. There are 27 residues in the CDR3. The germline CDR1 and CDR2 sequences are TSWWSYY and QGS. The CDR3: CALGEIWGASYPQYWGIHRCDTDKLIF. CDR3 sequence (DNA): TGTGCTCTTGGGGAAATTTGGGGTGCGTCCTACCCCCAGTACTGGGGGATACATCGTTGTGACACCGACAAACTCATCTTT.

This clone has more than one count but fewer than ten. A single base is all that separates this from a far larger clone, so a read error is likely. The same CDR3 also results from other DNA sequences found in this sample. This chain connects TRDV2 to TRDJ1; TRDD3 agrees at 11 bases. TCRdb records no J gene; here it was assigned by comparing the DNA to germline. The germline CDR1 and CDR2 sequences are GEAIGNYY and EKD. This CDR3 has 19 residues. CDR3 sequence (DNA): TGCGCCTGTGACACCGTGCGGTTGGGGGATACGCAGTCCACCGATAAACTCATCTTT. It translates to CACDTVRLGDTQSTDKLIF.